The present T cell receptor (beta chain) was sequenced within a study of blood T cells in healthy people across ages (dated by TCRdb to 2014 to 2015). For the study in its entirety: In model experiments, template switching captured about one uniquely barcoded TCR beta cDNA molecule for every two T cells. Two additional independent replicas of 1 million unique cDNA reads from the same blood draw were analyzed for two donors (one aged 18 to 30 and one aged 80 or older). To avoid experimental bias, donors of different ages were distributed randomly across sequencing lanes. Four age groups were formed from the donors: young (average approximately 15 years), middle-aged (approximately 39), aged (roughly 58) and long-lived (around 80). Using deep sequencing normalized with unique cDNA molecular identifiers, the study measured how TCR beta repertoire diversity changes with age. Study-wide findings and limitations: Because the CMV infection status of the donors was unknown, age-related changes in expanded clonotypes may potentially have been confounded. Compared with the aged group, the long-lived group had more naive CD4+ T cells, fewer expanded clones and increased TCR diversity, a pattern suggesting age selection. Total diversity estimates from one million sequenced T cells were considered lower bounds and underestimates. Observed TCR beta diversity per million T cells fell roughly linearly with age, and a significant reduction was already apparent by age about 36. Because profiling used bulk unsorted PBMCs, naive and antigen-experienced compartments could not be compared conclusively. A strong correlation was found between observed TCR beta diversity and the percentage of naive T cells measured by flow cytometry.

In this sample, this clonotype turned up a few times. Its target antigen remains unknown. No base qualities exist here, and no much larger clone lies one base off it. Donors were roughly 40 systemically healthy Caucasian individuals from Russia aged 6 to 90 years. Each donor gave around 9.8 milliliters of peripheral blood, collected into EDTA-treated Vacutainer tubes. PBMCs were isolated by Ficoll-Paque density-gradient centrifugation, with at least 6.5 million obtained per sample. Trizol reagent was used to extract total RNA from the PBMCs, yielding at least 5.5 micrograms per sample. For every donor, an aliquot of PBMCs went through flow cytometry to measure the percentages of naive CD45RAhigh/CD27high T cells. The library was made by 5' RACE. This sample was sequenced with an Illumina HiSeq 2500. The second PCR ran for roughly 7 to 11 cycles and used a J-beta primer mix along with a sample-barcoded 5' primer. A template-switch 5' adaptor carrying 12 random nucleotides introduced a unique molecular identifier onto each TCR beta cDNA molecule. Each sample yielded at least 2.5 million CDR3-containing paired-end reads. First-strand cDNA synthesis was performed from all RNA using the Mint cDNA synthesis kit, with priming by a TRBC-specific oligonucleotide. Following uracil-DNA glycosylase treatment, all cDNA underwent a first 18-cycle PCR with the universal primers M1SS and BC2_uni_R. The authors' pipeline ran thus. Each sample was normalized by randomly selecting 1 million high-quality reads, each carrying a distinct molecular identifier. Instead of being binned into consensus sequences, reads with shared molecular identifiers were discarded. MiTCR, set to a Q25 quality threshold and the strictest error-elimination algorithm, was used for CDR3 identification, clonotype clustering and error correction. Lower-bound total TCR beta diversity was estimated with a nonparametric unseen species model using Euler transformation. The public reads were reanalyzed by TCRdb: fastp trimming at Q25, MiXCR alignment, in-frame beta chains only. Each record represents a unique CDR3 protein, reported with the most common genes and DNA among its rows. None of the V and J calls come from the authors' own analysis; TCRdb made them. Present in this sample are 600,000 or so distinct CDR3 sequences, 21% of which were seen just once. Of the sample, approximately 3.7% is held by the ten largest clones.

The sequenced sample consisted of blood. This TCR was sampled from a man aged 70 or older in good health.

CDR3 sequence: CASSFRDGGTGELFF. The DNA reads as follows: TGCGCCAGCAGCTTCCGGGACGGGGGGACCGGGGAGCTGTTTTTT. Recombination linked TRBV5-1 to TRBJ2-2, with TRBD2 matching 7 junction bases. Taken from cysteine to phenylalanine, the CDR3 has 15 residues. The CDR3 DNA has 45 bases and is translated from base 1. V lost 2 bases and J lost 5 bases, and the count of bases not matched to a germline gene is 6. From a lookup of the germline V gene, CDR1 and CDR2 are SGHRS and YFSETQ.